This TCR beta chain came from a study of shared clonotypes between healthy human individuals. Study summary: The cohort had a couple of women and a few men, ages 18 to 49.

The germline V gene has CDR1 SNHLY and CDR2 FYNNEI. The CDR3 runs to 15 residues. V was trimmed by 2 bases and J by 3 bases, leaving 10 bases between them. For every subset, genomic DNA was evenly distributed across several immunoSEQ plates. The sequenced material, unsorted PBMC DNA, was run on ten immunoSEQ deep assay plates. Authors' processing steps: ImmunoSEQ yielded junction-only sequences lacking quality scores, so filtering differed. Sequencing was performed with immunoSEQ multiplex PCR; in TCRdb, only in-frame clones are kept and a portion is missing. The V and J calls and the clone size are those of that table, but D and trimming were determined from the DNA. In the table there are about half a million clones, around 79% of which are singletons.

Sequencing input: PBMCs. The sequence came from a woman in her 40s in good health. Some clones in this sample may be carry-over from other donors' samples. The rearrangement links TRBV2 to TRBJ1-4, with a weak D call TRBD1 (6 bases). The CDR3 loop is CASSELGAANEKLFF. DNA of the CDR3: TGTGCCAGCAGTGAATTGGGGGCGGCTAATGAAAAACTGTTTTTT. Looking up the rest from reference TRBV2 and TRBJ1-4 gives the full variable domain: EPEVTQTPSHQVTQMGQEVILRCVPISNHLYFYWYRQILGQKVEFLVSFYNNEISEKSEIFDDQFSVERPDGSNFTLKIRSTKLEDSAMYFCASSELGAANEKLFFGSGTQLSVL.